The T cell receptor (beta chain) under discussion was sequenced for a study of blood T cell repertoires in COVID-19. Across the whole study: Researchers got acute and convalescent COVID-19 samples from the United States, Italy and Spain. T cells, B-cell-depleted T cells, or PBMCs supplied cDNA or gDNA.

The V segment lost 1 base and the J segment 4 bases; nucleotides outside the gene matches: 6. The CDR3 length is 16 residues. The V gene's germline CDR1 is SGHRS and CDR2 YFSETQ. In the original workflow: Estimation of nucleated cell counts relied on the amplification of reference gene primers. Method: immunoSEQ multiplex PCR; TCRdb's copy keeps in-frame clones and lacks some. V and J calls and clone size come straight from that table; D and trimming were deduced from the DNA. The sample lists about 34,000 clones, approximately 80% occurring once. The TCR was taken from a woman aged 55-70 years with acute or convalescent COVID-19. Sequencing input: peripheral blood. V usage is TRBV5-1 and J usage is TRBJ1-3, with TRBD1 matching 9 bases. CDR3 residues: CASSLIDRGGGNTIYF. CDR3 DNA: TGCGCCAGCAGCTTGATCGACAGGGGGGGAGGAAACACCATATATTTT.